Listed here are 17 T cell receptor beta chains from one sample, sequenced in a study of CD8 T cells in Susac syndrome. Reverse transcription of about 0.45 to 1 ug RNA was carried out with random hexamers. TCRdb fed the immunoSEQ multiplex PCR reads into MiXCR, producing one record per CDR3 protein. The sample lists about 120,000 distinct CDR3 sequences; around 95% were seen once. Specimen: CD8+ T cells from PBMCs. The receptor source for this set is a human donor with Susac syndrome.

The rearrangement uses TRBV7-9 and TRBJ2-1, with 7 bases that match TRBD2. Trimming at V came to 10 bases and at J to 7 bases, leaving 7 bases not matched to a gene. The CDR3 is made up of 12 amino acids. Germline lookup yields CDR1 SEHNR and CDR2 FQNEAQ (reference sequence). CDR3 sequence (DNA): TGTGCCACTGGACTAGAATATAATGAGCAGTTCTTC. Translation: CATGLEYNEQFF.

This clonotype came up once. V usage is TRBV18 and J usage is TRBJ1-5, with a tentative D call TRBD1 (5 bases). The CDR3 covers 15 residues. Germline values: CDR1 KGHSH, CDR2 LQKENI. Trimming removed 3 bases from V and 9 bases from J, with 18 bases in between. The CDR3 spells CASSPTAGDVTPQHF. Here the CDR3 DNA reads TGTGCCAGCTCACCGACAGCCGGAGATGTGACGCCCCAGCATTTT.

CDR3 sequence: CASSLSSGQGAYNEQFF. CDR3 DNA: TGTGCCAGCAGTTTATCCTCCGGACAGGGGGCCTACAATGAGCAGTTCTTC. The gene calls are TRBV27 and TRBJ2-1; TRBD1 aligns across 10 bases. With V trimmed by 0 bases and J by 2 bases, 4 bases remained unmatched. Germline V lookup: CDR1 MNHEY, CDR2 SMNVEV (reference sequence). The CDR3 spans 17 residues.

The V and J genes are TRBV9 and TRBJ2-5, with D perhaps TRBD1 (6 bases). This CDR3 is built from 14 residues. V gave up 3 bases and J gave up 0 bases, with 9 bases separating them. Germline CDR1 SGDLS, CDR2 YYNGEE. In DNA form, the CDR3 reads TGTGCCAGCAGCGCCGGGGACAACCAAGAGACCCAGTACTTC. It yields the protein CASSAGDNQETQYF.

V usage is TRBV20-1 and J usage is TRBJ2-7; D is unresolved. The CDR3 length is 17 residues. From germline, CDR1 is DFQATT and CDR2 SNEGSKA (reference sequence). Trimming removed 0 bases at V and 0 bases at J, with 18 bases between. In DNA, the CDR3 is TGCAGTGCTAGAGATGGTTCTACTACTTCCGACTCCTACGAGCAGTACTTC. Translation: CSARDGSTTSDSYEQYF.

The V call is TRBV6-4, the J call TRBJ1-1; 7 bases are shared with TRBD1. There are 13 residues in the CDR3. Germline V gene sequence: CDR1 MRHNA, CDR2 SNTAGT. The ends lost 0 bases at V and 12 bases at J; junction bases unmatched: 7. In DNA, the CDR3 is TGTGCCAGCAGTGACTCCGCGACAGGGATACCTTTCTTT. This gives the protein CASSDSATGIPFF.

V gene TRBV10-2 combines with J gene TRBJ1-2; D is unclear. The ends were cut back, 1 base at V and 8 bases at J, with 20 bases in the middle. This CDR3 region has 16 residues. Germline CDR1 WSHSY, CDR2 SAAADI. The CDR3 DNA follows: TGCGCCAGCAGTGAGTTTGCCGGATCGGAGTTTGGGGGCTACACCTTC. Its translation: CASSEFAGSEFGGYTF.

The chain couples TRBV25-1 to TRBJ2-7, with 7 bases identical to TRBD1. The germline V gene has CDR1 MGHDK and CDR2 SYGVNS. Trimming removed 4 bases from V and 4 bases from J; junction bases left unmatched: 4. CDR3 length equals 13 residues. The CDR3: CASSGTGAYEQYF. DNA for the CDR3: TGTGCCAGCAGTGGTACAGGGGCGTACGAGCAGTACTTC.

This clonotype was detected only once. The J gene is TRBJ2-3, the V gene TRBV20-1, with D unresolved. Trimming removed 0 bases from V and 5 bases from J, with 3 bases in between. The germline V gene encodes CDR1 DFQATT and CDR2 SNEGSKA (reference sequence). This CDR3 is 11 amino acids long. CDR3 amino acids: CSARDVDTQYF. CDR3 DNA: TGCAGTGCTAGAGACGTAGATACGCAGTATTTT.

The chain carries TRBV7-9 and TRBJ2-7, with D uncertain. The V gene's germline CDR1 is SEHNR and CDR2 FQNEAQ (reference sequence). This CDR3 spans 13 amino acids. The V end was cut by 2 bases, the J end by 0 bases, with 5 bases between. The CDR3 here is CASSLSASYEQYF. The CDR3 region has the DNA TGTGCCAGCAGCTTATCGGCCTCCTACGAGCAGTACTTC.

This clonotype was found once. The CDR3 DNA sequence: TGTGCCAGCAGCTTAGCGGAACGCAGCGGGGGGCAAGAGACCCAGTACTTC. It translates to CASSLAERSGGQETQYF. The rearrangement uses TRBV7-9 and TRBJ2-5; 9 bases fit TRBD2. Germline CDR1 and CDR2: SEHNR and FQNEAQ (reference sequence). The CDR3 has 17 amino acids. V lost 0 bases to trimming and J lost 2 bases; unmatched junction nucleotides: 7.

This clonotype was detected only once. The chain has TRBV4-3 and TRBJ2-1; maybe TRBD2 (5 bases). The CDR3 contains 13 residues. The germline CDR1 and CDR2 sequences are LGHNA and YSLEER. V was clipped by 0 bases and J by 7 bases, with 7 bases between them. CDR3 DNA: TGCGCCAGCAGCCAAGACGAGGGTAATGAGCAGTTCTTC. This encodes CASSQDEGNEQFF.

The chain employs TRBV13 and TRBJ2-1; 13 nucleotides line up with TRBD2. The V gene's germline CDR1 is PRHDT and CDR2 FYEKMQ (reference sequence). V shed 6 bases and J 6 bases; nucleotides not matched to a gene: 11. The CDR3 is made up of 17 amino acids. The DNA for the CDR3 is TGTGCCAGCAGTCCGCAAACAACTAGCGGGAGGGCCAATGAGCAGTTCTTC. It codes for CASSPQTTSGRANEQFF.

This chain links TRBV5-4 with TRBJ2-5, with unresolved D. The CDR3 length is 12 residues. Germline CDR1 is SGHNT and CDR2 is YYREEE (reference sequence). Trimming left V 1 base short and J 4 bases short, with 5 bases between. In DNA, the CDR3 is TGTGCCAGCAGCTTGAAGAGAGAGACCCAGTACTTC. It yields the protein CASSLKRETQYF.

This clonotype was seen only once. The junction differs from germline at one of its ends, possibly a read error. The rearrangement uses TRBV12-3 or TRBV12-4 and TRBJ2-5; D is perhaps TRBD1 or TRBD2 (5 bases each). The CDR3 totals 13 residues. The CDR3 DNA follows: TGTGCCAGCAGATACCAGCCAACCGGGACCCCGTGGTTC. It translates to CASRYQPTGTPWF.

The chain recombines TRBV6-5 with TRBJ1-5; D is unresolved. Trimming left V 5 bases short and J 2 bases short, with 4 bases between. This CDR3 comprises 12 residues. Germline V gene lookup returns CDR1 MNHEY and CDR2 SVGAGI. CDR3 sequence (DNA): TGTGCCAGCAGTCCGGGCAATCAGCCCCAGCATTTT. Its protein is CASSPGNQPQHF.

V gene TRBV19 combines with J gene TRBJ2-3, with unresolved D. V lost 4 bases, J lost 6 bases, and 8 bases lay in between. The V gene's germline CDR1 is LNHDA and CDR2 SQIVND (reference sequence). This CDR3 region has 12 residues. The CDR3 loop reads CASSRVGDTQYF. CDR3 bases: TGTGCCAGTAGTAGGGTAGGGGATACGCAGTATTTT.